These T cell receptor beta chains were read from a single sample in a study of T cell responses to AZD1222 COVID-19 vaccine. Only in-frame clones appear in the TCRdb table, and some are missing; sequencing was by immunoSEQ multiplex PCR. Of under 200,000 clones listed, roughly 90% are singletons. The sample was peripheral blood, taken 28 days after the second AZD1222 dose. The receptors shown here come from an adult who received the AZD1222 COVID-19 vaccine. CDR3s include the opening cysteine and the closing phenylalanine or tryptophan. A D gene is named only where the DNA matches it firmly. Not all rows give a size; the values are once, few, many and, for expanded clones, a class.

NA TRBJ2-5 TRBV7-8 NA TGTGCCAGCAGCTCCCGGGGGAACCCCCAAGAGACCCAGTACTTC CASSSRGNPQETQYF
NA TRBJ1-6 TRBV15 NA TGTGCCACCAGCCCCAGGTCCTATAATTCACCCCTCCACTTT CATSPRSYNSPLHF
NA TRBJ1-5 TRBV4-1 NA TGCGCCAGCAGCCAAGATCAAGGAGGCCCCCGCAATCAGCCCCAGCATTTT CASSQDQGGPRNQPQHF
NA TRBJ1-5 TRBV6-2/TRBV6-3 NA TGTGCCAGCAGTTACCCGACCCTTTCGGTTGTTGGGATTGGCAGCAATCAGCCCCAGCATTTT CASSYPTLSVVGIGSNQPQHF
NA TRBJ1-4 TRBV4-2 NA TGTGCCAGCAGCCAAGTGGGGGGAAATGAAAAACTGTTTTTT CASSQVGGNEKLFF
NA TRBJ1-6 TRBV11-2 TRBD1 TGTGCCAGTAAAGGGCAGGGGGTGGGTTCACCCCTCCACTTT CASKGQGVGSPLHF
NA TRBJ1-1 TRBV12-3/TRBV12-4 NA TGTGCCAGCAGTTGGCAGGGAGCCACTGAAGCTTTCTTT CASSWQGATEAFF
NA TRBJ2-7 TRBV18 TRBD1 TGTGCCAGCTCGCGTGGGACAGATAGCTCCTACGAGCAGTACTTC CASSRGTDSSYEQYF
NA TRBJ2-7 TRBV19 NA TGTGCCAGCAACACGGGGGGCCTCACCTACGAGCAGTACTTC CASNTGGLTYEQYF
NA TRBJ1-5 TRBV3-1/TRBV3-2 NA TGTGCCAGCAGCCAAGAGTTAGGGCAGCCCCAGCATTTT CASSQELGQPQHF
NA TRBJ1-2 TRBV19 NA TGTGCCAGTAGTTACTCCCCCGGATCCTATGGCTACACCTTC CASSYSPGSYGYTF
NA TRBJ2-1 TRBV3-1/TRBV3-2 TRBD2 TGTGCCAGCAGCTCCCTAGCGGGGGGATACAATGAGCAGTTCTTC CASSSLAGGYNEQFF
NA TRBJ2-3 TRBV2 TRBD1 TGTGCCAGCAGCCCCCCGGACAGGGGAGGCACAGATACGCAGTATTTT CASSPPDRGGTDTQYF
NA TRBJ2-3 TRBV5-1 NA TGCGCCAGCAGCTCCTTCGGGGGGCCCCCCCCAGATACGCAGTATTTT CASSSFGGPPPDTQYF
NA TRBJ1-2 TRBV6-5 NA TGTGCCAGCAGTTACTCGGATAACTATGGCTACACCTTC CASSYSDNYGYTF
NA TRBJ2-3 TRBV30 NA TGTGCCTGGAGTCATCCCGGGGGCACAGATACGCAGTATTTT CAWSHPGGTDTQYF
once TRBJ1-1 TRBV5-1 NA TGCGCCAGCAGCTTGGGGGTCCTGGACACTGAAGCTTTCTTT CASSLGVLDTEAFF
NA TRBJ1-5 TRBV6-1 NA TGTGCCAGCAGTGAAGCCGCAGAACAGCCCCAGCATTTT CASSEAAEQPQHF
NA TRBJ1-4 TRBV9 NA TGTGCCAGCAGCGTATTCCCCGAACAGCTGATTAATGAAAAACTGTTTTTT CASSVFPEQLINEKLFF
NA TRBJ1-6 TRBV6-5 NA TGTGCCAGCACTGCACAGGGAAATAATTCACCCCTCCACTTT CASTAQGNNSPLHF
NA TRBJ1-3 TRBV12-3/TRBV12-4 NA TGTGCCAGCAAACCAGGGCCTGGAAACACCATATATTTT CASKPGPGNTIYF
NA TRBJ1-3 TRBV11-3 NA TGTGCCAGCAGCTTAACCGCGAGCTCTGGAAACACCATATATTTT CASSLTASSGNTIYF
NA TRBJ2-5 TRBV10-3 NA TGTGCCATCAAGCCCGAGGGGGGAGAGACCCAGTACTTC CAIKPEGGETQYF
once TRBJ2-3 TRBV15 NA TGTGCCACCAGCAGAGGAGAGGAGTTAAACACAGATACGCAGTATTTT CATSRGEELNTDTQYF
NA TRBJ1-2 TRBV6-5 NA TGTGCCAGCAGTTACTCGAGGGGCGGGAGCTATGGCTACACCTTC CASSYSRGGSYGYTF
NA TRBJ2-3 TRBV5-6 TRBD2 TGTGCCAGCGAGACTAGCGGGGGGGCAGATACGCAGTATTTT CASETSGGADTQYF
NA TRBJ1-5 TRBV2 TRBD1 TGTGCCAGCAGTGACGCCCCAGGACAGGGTAGCAATCAGCCCCAGCATTTT CASSDAPGQGSNQPQHF
NA TRBJ1-6 TRBV27 TRBD1 TGTGCCAGCAGCCCCCTCGGGGACAGGAGAAATTCACCCCTCCACTTT CASSPLGDRRNSPLHF
NA TRBJ2-5 TRBV6-6 NA TGTGCCAGCAGTTACCGCCGGGAGTCGGAGACCCAGTACTTC CASSYRRESETQYF
NA TRBJ1-3 TRBV7-2 NA TGTGCCAGCAGCACAACACGCGGAAACACCATATATTTT CASSTTRGNTIYF
once TRBJ1-1 TRBV7-9 NA TGTGCCAGCAGCCCTCCCCCCGGGGTCAACACTGAAGCTTTCTTT CASSPPPGVNTEAFF
NA TRBJ1-2 TRBV6-5 TRBD1 TGTGCCAGCACCCTATCAGGACAGGGGCGTGCTGGCTACACCTTC CASTLSGQGRAGYTF
NA TRBJ2-7 TRBV5-6 TRBD2 TGTGCCAGCAGCTTGGGAGCGGGGTTGTACGAGCAGTACTTC CASSLGAGLYEQYF
NA TRBJ1-4 TRBV7-8 TRBD1 TGTGCCAGTGTTCTAGGGCGCGGGACAGGTGATGAAAAACTGTTTTTT CASVLGRGTGDEKLFF
NA TRBJ1-5 TRBV7-2 NA TGTGCCAGCAGCTTCGGACGGGGCAATCAGCCCCAGCATTTT CASSFGRGNQPQHF
NA TRBJ2-5 TRBV24-1 TRBD1 TGTGCCACCAGTGATCCATCCCCGGGACAGGGGGCTGGGGAGACCCAGTACTTC CATSDPSPGQGAGETQYF
NA TRBJ1-1 TRBV29-1 TRBD1 TGCAGCGTTGCGACAGGGGAAGGCACTGAAGCTTTCTTT CSVATGEGTEAFF
once TRBJ2-1 TRBV3-1/TRBV3-2 NA TGTGCCAGCAGCCAAGAGACGACCCTTTTTGGGCAGTTCTTC CASSQETTLFGQFF
NA TRBJ1-4 TRBV18 TRBD1 TGTGCCAGCTCACCACCGGGGACAGCGAAAGAAAAACTGTTTTTT CASSPPGTAKEKLFF
NA TRBJ2-4 TRBV6-5 NA TGTGCCAGCAGTTACTCTGGCGGAGCTAGCTCGGGCATTCAGTACTTC CASSYSGGASSGIQYF
once TRBJ1-1 TRBV19 NA TGTGCCAGTAGTCCTCGAGCCCAGTACACTGAAGCTTTCTTT CASSPRAQYTEAFF
NA TRBJ2-1 TRBV5-1 NA TGCGCCAGCAGCTTGGAAGGGACATACAATGAGCAGTTCTTC CASSLEGTYNEQFF
NA TRBJ2-7 TRBV2 TRBD1 TGTGCCAGCAGGACGGGACAGGGAGTCGACGAGCAGTACTTC CASRTGQGVDEQYF
NA TRBJ1-1 TRBV19 NA TGTGCCAGTAGTGAGGATACGAACACTGAAGCTTTCTTT CASSEDTNTEAFF
NA TRBJ1-5 TRBV18 TRBD1 TGTGCCAGCTCACCAGGCGGACAGGCCTATCAGCCCCAGCATTTT CASSPGGQAYQPQHF
NA TRBJ1-2 TRBV2 NA TGTGCCAGCAGTGAACAGGACTATGGCTACACCTTC CASSEQDYGYTF
once TRBJ2-1 TRBV11-1 NA TGTGCCAGCAGCGTACTTTTTTACAATGAGCAGTTCTTC CASSVLFYNEQFF